These 19 T cell receptor beta chains share one sample of origin, sequenced in a study of blood T cells in healthy people across ages. Together with a sample-barcoded 5' primer, a J-beta primer mix was included in a second PCR lasting roughly 6 to 12 cycles. TCRdb used MiXCR to reprocess the 5' RACE reads, holding one entry per CDR3 protein. The sample has around 1.1 million distinct CDR3 sequences, around two fifths seen once. Sequencing used blood. The origin of the receptors is a man aged 18 to 29 in good health.

This chain uses TRBV20-1 with TRBJ2-5; a weak D match, TRBD2 (6 bases). The DNA end lines up better with TRBJ2-7; the J call may be wrong. CDR3 length: 13 residues. The germline CDR1 and CDR2 sequences are DFQATT and SNEGSKA (reference sequence). For the CDR3, the DNA is TGCAGTGCTAGGGAGGGGACTCGCTACGAGCAGTACTTC. This codes for CSAREGTRYEQYF.

V usage is TRBV10-3 and J usage is TRBJ2-2; 7 positions agree with TRBD1. CDR1 and CDR2 from the germline V gene are ENHRY and SYGVKD. The CDR3 is 15 amino acids. Trimming cost V 6 bases and J 0 bases; bases outside gene matches: 4. The DNA for the CDR3 is TGTGCCATCAGAGCCGGGACAGCGAACACCGGGGAGCTGTTTTTT. Amino acids: CAIRAGTANTGELFF.

This clonotype has a handful of counts. This CDR3 reads CATSSSGGYNEQFF. CDR3 in DNA: TGTGCCACCAGCTCGAGCGGCGGTTACAATGAGCAGTTCTTC. This rearrangement joins TRBV24-1 to TRBJ2-1; D perhaps matches TRBD2 (5 bases). Germline V lookup: CDR1 KGHDR, CDR2 SFDVKD. This CDR3 is 14 amino acids long. Trimming took off 7 bases at V and 4 bases at J, with 13 bases between the two ends.

This clonotype was observed a handful of times. The chain recombines TRBV5-1 with TRBJ2-1, with 8 bases identical to TRBD2. The CDR3 is 14 amino acids. V was pared by 8 bases and J by 0 bases, with 4 bases of the junction left unmatched. Germline CDR1 SGHRS, CDR2 YFSETQ. CDR3 in DNA: TGCGCCAGTAGCGGGGAAAACTCCTACAATGAGCAGTTCTTC. This translates into CASSGENSYNEQFF.

The rearrangement joins TRBV7-3 to TRBJ1-1, with a tentative D call TRBD1 (5 bases). Deletions cut 1 base from V and 6 bases from J, with 9 bases between. Germline V lookup: CDR1 SGHTA, CDR2 FQGTGA. This CDR3 comprises 13 residues. CDR3 bases: TGTGCCAGCAGCTTAAGGGCGGGGGCTGAAGCTTTCTTT. Translated: CASSLRAGAEAFF.

This clonotype was detected a few times. The chain couples TRBV12-3 or TRBV12-4 to TRBJ1-1; 7 nucleotides match TRBD1. Unmatched junction bases numbered 11, after V lost 6 bases and J lost 7 bases. The CDR3 covers 14 residues. The CDR3 protein is CASSPGTASIEAFF. CDR3 sequence (DNA): TGTGCCAGCAGCCCCGGGACAGCCAGCATTGAAGCTTTCTTT.

The table lists this clonotype with many counts. The chain couples TRBV12-3 or TRBV12-4 to TRBJ2-7; possibly TRBD1 or TRBD2 for D (6 bases each). V lost 3 bases, J lost 4 bases, and 22 bases lay in between. The CDR3 has 17 residues. In DNA, the CDR3 is TGTGCCAGCAGTTTGGACGGGGGCCCGACAATCCTATACGAGCAGTACTTC. Its protein is CASSLDGGPTILYEQYF.

The rearrangement links TRBV29-1 to TRBJ2-7; D is undetermined. The V end was cut by 6 bases, the J end by 0 bases, with 12 bases between. This CDR3 is built from 13 residues. Germline values: CDR1 SQVTM, CDR2 ANQGSEA. DNA for the CDR3: TGCAGCGTAGGGCCCGAACACTCCTACGAGCAGTACTTC. It is translated as CSVGPEHSYEQYF.

The chain links TRBV20-1 to TRBJ2-1, with D possibly called TRBD1 or TRBD2 (6 bases each). Trimming shortened V by 0 bases and J by 2 bases, and 8 bases separated the two germline ends. The CDR3 sequence is 14 residues long. The germline V gene has CDR1 DFQATT and CDR2 SNEGSKA (reference sequence). The CDR3 is CSARDRGAYNEQFF. The CDR3 nucleotides are TGCAGTGCTAGAGATAGGGGGGCCTACAATGAGCAGTTCTTC.

The chain recombines TRBV4-2 with TRBJ1-4; D is unclear. CDR1 is LGHNA, CDR2 YNFKEQ, per germline. This CDR3 is built from 15 residues. V was pared by 0 bases and J by 0 bases, with 5 bases between. DNA of the CDR3: TGTGCCAGCAGCCAAGACGTTGCAACTAATGAAAAACTGTTTTTT. Residues: CASSQDVATNEKLFF.

This clonotype has more than one count but fewer than ten. The chain couples TRBV12-3 or TRBV12-4 to TRBJ2-1, with 9 bases identical to TRBD1. The CDR3 totals 16 residues. Germline trimming cut 2 bases from V and 4 bases from J; bases unmatched to any gene: 6. The CDR3 coding sequence is TGTGCCAGCAGTTTAAGTAGGGACAGGGTGTACAATGAGCAGTTCTTC. Its translation is CASSLSRDRVYNEQFF.

The rearrangement uses TRBV20-1 and TRBJ1-6; D uncertain. This CDR3 is built from 13 residues. Deletions cut 3 bases from V and 6 bases from J, with 9 bases between. The germline gives CDR1 DFQATT, CDR2 SNEGSKA (reference sequence). The CDR3 DNA reads TGCAGTGCTAGCCCAGCTACTAATTCACCCCTCCACTTT. Protein sequence: CSASPATNSPLHF.

This clonotype was recorded at least ten times. V gene TRBV20-1 combines with J gene TRBJ2-5; 13 positions match TRBD2. V dropped 3 bases and J dropped 1; count of bases not matched to a gene: 11. The CDR3 sequence is 18 residues long. Per germline, CDR1 DFQATT and CDR2 SNEGSKA (reference sequence). In nucleotides, the CDR3 is TGCAGTGCTAGTCTCGGACTAGCGGGGGTTAGAAGCCAAGAGACCCAGTACTTC. Translated, it gives CSASLGLAGVRSQETQYF.

The chain is built from TRBV7-6 and TRBJ1-2; no definite D call. CDR1 is SGHVS, CDR2 FNYEAQ, per germline. The CDR3 is made up of 12 amino acids. Trimming took 6 bases from V and 8 from J, leaving 13 bases between them. The CDR3 protein is CASRRWSYGYTF. CDR3 DNA: TGTGCCAGCAGGAGATGGTCTTACGGCTACACCTTC.

This clonotype was seen ten or more times. The chain uses TRBV12-3 or TRBV12-4 and TRBJ2-1, with D perhaps TRBD1 (6 bases). V was cut by 5 bases and J by 1 base, with 12 bases left in between. This CDR3 comprises 15 residues. As DNA, the CDR3 is TGTGCCAGCAGTCCCGGGACATCATCCTACAATGAGCAGTTCTTC. Protein sequence: CASSPGTSSYNEQFF.

The chain links TRBV30 to TRBJ2-5, with D perhaps matching TRBD1 (6 bases). Per germline, CDR1 GTSNPN and CDR2 SVGIG (reference sequence). The CDR3 length is 14 residues. Trimming left V 0 bases short and J 6 bases short, with 14 bases between. The CDR3 protein is CAWSVRDNRKTQYF. The CDR3 DNA sequence: TGTGCCTGGAGTGTACGGGACAATAGAAAGACCCAGTACTTC.

V usage is TRBV4-3 and J usage is TRBJ1-4, with D tentatively TRBD1 (5 bases). Germline CDR1 and CDR2: LGHNA and YSLEER. With 0 bases removed from V and 5 bases from J, the gap between germline ends came to 13 bases. The CDR3 runs 16 residues. This CDR3 reads CASSQDGGGQNEKLFF. The CDR3 DNA reads as TGCGCCAGCAGCCAAGATGGGGGTGGACAAAATGAAAAACTGTTTTTT.

The J gene is TRBJ2-5, the V gene TRBV12-5, with 8 positions matching TRBD2. Trimming at V came to 0 bases and at J to 1 base, leaving 4 bases not matched to a gene. The CDR3 loop spans 16 amino acids. The germline V gene encodes CDR1 LGHNT and CDR2 FRNRAP. The CDR3 nucleotides are TGTGCTAGTGGTTTGGTTATAGCGGGGACCCAAGAGACCCAGTACTTC. Its translation is CASGLVIAGTQETQYF. Full variable domain (remainder filled in from reference TRBV12-5 and TRBJ2-5): DARVTQTPRHKVTEMGQEVTMRCQPILGHNTVFWYRQTMMQGLELLAYFRNRAPLDDSGMPKDRFSAEMPDATLATLKIQPSEPRDSAVYFCASGLVIAGTQETQYFGPGTRLLVL.

V and J are TRBV6-5 and TRBJ2-2; D is perhaps TRBD1 or TRBD2 (6 bases each). The CDR3 is 13 residues long. Germline V CDR1 and CDR2: MNHEY, SVGAGI. The ends were cut back, 8 bases at V and 5 bases at J, with 12 bases in the middle. In nucleotides, the CDR3 is TGTGCCAGCGGTAGGGGGGTAACCGGGGAGCTGTTTTTT. Its translation is CASGRGVTGELFF.